This T cell receptor beta chain was observed in a study of response to subunit inactivated influenza vaccine. This CDR3 has 13 residues. V lost 4 bases and J 5 bases, leaving 9 bases between the germline ends. The germline V gene encodes CDR1 SGHDT and CDR2 YYEEEE. From the RT-PCR reads, TCRdb called clonotypes with MiXCR, one entry per CDR3 protein. The sample lists some 540,000 distinct CDR3 sequences, under 30% occurring once. These same records also appear under a second study, on T cells expressing NK-cell markers. That publication notes: UMIs were included in TCR beta cDNA generated by 5'RACE template switching. Anti-gamma-delta TCR antibody use in several experiments restricted sorting to alpha-beta TCR T cells. Whether expanded NKG2C+ T cell clones were HCMV-specific remained unclear.

The starting material was CD4+ T cells sorted from PBMCs, obtained about 12 days after vaccination. This TCR was recovered from a man aged 50 to 60 who received an inactivated influenza vaccine. The gene calls are TRBV5-6 and TRBJ1-4; TRBD1 is a possible D gene (6 bases). Written as DNA, the CDR3 is TGTGCCAGCAGCAAAGGACAGAATGAAAAACTGTTTTTT. As protein: CASSKGQNEKLFF.